These T cell receptor beta chains were read from a single sample in a study of T-cell memory formation after mild COVID-19. TCRdb reprocessed the 5' RACE reads via MiXCR and lists one record per CDR3 protein. The data show about 150,000 distinct CDR3 sequences, 13% seen once. The material sequenced was PBMCs or a T cell subset sorted from them (not recorded which). The origin of the receptors is a man between 18 and 29 years old who had mild COVID-19 (a few samples of this study predate the infection). Cell type and time point are not known. The CDR3 runs from the conserved cysteine through the conserved F or W. Each record gives: CDR3 protein, CDR3 DNA, D gene, V gene, J gene, clone size. The D gene is left open where the match is weak. Not all rows give a size; the values are once, few, many and, for expanded clones, a class.

CASTRDRRETEAFF	TGTGCCAGCACTCGGGACAGGAGGGAGACTGAAGCTTTCTTT	TRBD1	TRBV6-2/TRBV6-3	TRBJ1-1	.
CASRGDGENIQYF	TGTGCCAGCAGGGGGGACGGGGAAAACATTCAGTACTTC	.	TRBV2	TRBJ2-4	.
CASSPRQASYNEQFF	TGTGCCAGCAGCCCCAGGCAGGCCTCCTACAATGAGCAGTTCTTC	.	TRBV7-3	TRBJ2-1	few
CASSQEQGRNGYTF	TGCGCCAGCAGCCAAGAACAGGGAAGGAATGGCTACACCTTC	.	TRBV4-3	TRBJ1-2	.
CASSPEGAAAYNEQFF	TGTGCCAGCAGCCCCGAGGGGGCAGCCGCCTACAATGAGCAGTTCTTC	TRBD1	TRBV6-2/TRBV6-3	TRBJ2-1	few
CASSLLQTTNEKLFF	TGTGCCAGCAGCTTGCTACAGACAACTAATGAAAAACTGTTTTTT	.	TRBV5-6	TRBJ1-4	.
CASSRGQGLYNEQFF	TGTGCCAGCAGCCGAGGACAGGGTCTGTACAATGAGCAGTTCTTC	TRBD1	TRBV7-2	TRBJ2-1	few
CASSLYEGTEAFF	TGTGCCAGCAGCCTTTACGAGGGTACTGAAGCTTTCTTT	.	TRBV12-3/TRBV12-4	TRBJ1-1	few
CSVGPGRGDTQYF	TGCAGCGTCGGTCCGGGGAGAGGAGATACGCAGTATTTT	.	TRBV29-1	TRBJ2-3	few
CASSIVPTENQPQHF	TGTGCCAGTAGTATAGTCCCGACAGAGAATCAGCCCCAGCATTTT	.	TRBV19	TRBJ1-5	.
CASSVGTGPYIHYEQYF	TGTGCCAGCAGCGTAGGAACAGGGCCCTATATCCATTACGAGCAGTACTTC	.	TRBV9	TRBJ2-7	.
CASSLDGGFQYF	TGTGCCAGCAGCTTAGATGGTGGTTTTCAGTACTTC	.	TRBV7-9	TRBJ2-4	many
CASSDLLTNQPQHF	TGTGCCAGCAGTGACCTCTTAACCAATCAGCCCCAGCATTTT	.	TRBV12-3/TRBV12-4	TRBJ1-5	few
CASSLVEAFEAFF	TGTGCCAGCAGCTTAGTAGAGGCCTTTGAAGCTTTCTTT	.	TRBV7-9	TRBJ1-1	.
CASTRQGGGELFF	TGTGCCAGCACCCGACAGGGCGGCGGGGAGCTGTTTTTT	TRBD1	TRBV12-3/TRBV12-4	TRBJ2-2	few
CASREGWGSSYEQYF	TGTGCCAGCAGAGAAGGTTGGGGGAGCTCCTACGAGCAGTACTTC	.	TRBV6-2/TRBV6-3	TRBJ2-7	.
CASSLDRVGSNQPQHF	TGTGCCAGCAGCTTAGATAGGGTGGGCAGCAATCAGCCCCAGCATTTT	.	TRBV7-2	TRBJ1-5	few
CASRPGGSTDTQYF	TGTGCCAGCAGACCGGGGGGCTCCACAGATACGCAGTATTTT	.	TRBV6-2/TRBV6-3	TRBJ2-3	.
CASSVEDTQYF	TGCGCCAGCAGCGTAGAGGATACGCAGTATTTT	.	TRBV5-1	TRBJ2-3	.
CASSTSLNEQFF	TGTGCCAGTTCGACTAGCCTCAATGAGCAGTTCTTC	TRBD2	TRBV2	TRBJ2-1	.
CASRGQRNTEAFF	TGTGCCAGCAGAGGACAGAGGAACACTGAAGCTTTCTTT	.	TRBV6-1	TRBJ1-1	few
CSVRTGGTGELFF	TGCAGCGTGAGGACAGGGGGGACCGGGGAGCTGTTTTTT	TRBD1	TRBV29-1	TRBJ2-2	many
CAISGGFTDTQYF	TGTGCCATCAGCGGGGGATTCACAGATACGCAGTATTTT	.	TRBV10-3	TRBJ2-3	.
CASSFAGSSNEQFF	TGTGCCAGCAGCTTTGCGGGGTCATCCAATGAGCAGTTCTTC	.	TRBV7-6	TRBJ2-1	many
CASSPWGQVNTGELFF	TGTGCCAGCAGTCCATGGGGACAGGTGAACACCGGGGAGCTGTTTTTT	TRBD1	TRBV12-3/TRBV12-4	TRBJ2-2	many
CASSYPRQGAISFQHF	TGTGCCAGCAGTTACCCACGACAGGGGGCAATATCGTTTCAGCATTTT	TRBD1	TRBV6-2/TRBV6-3	TRBJ1-5	few
CASSYWGHSTGANVLTF	TGTGCCAGCAGTTACTGGGGCCACAGCACTGGGGCCAACGTCCTGACTTTC	.	TRBV6-5	TRBJ2-6	.
CASSSEGRKQYF	TGCGCCAGCAGCTCAGAGGGCAGGAAGCAGTATTTT	.	TRBV5-1	TRBJ2-3	once
CASSPPPGYQETQYF	TGTGCCAGCTCCCCGCCTCCAGGGTACCAAGAGACCCAGTACTTC	.	TRBV18	TRBJ2-5	few
CASSLMSTDTQYF	TGCGCCAGCAGCTTGATGAGCACAGATACGCAGTATTTT	.	TRBV5-1	TRBJ2-3	few
CASRPPGNWGYTF	TGTGCCAGCAGGCCTCCAGGGAATTGGGGCTACACCTTC	.	TRBV6-6	TRBJ1-2	few
CASSLEGETNEKLFF	TGCGCCAGCAGCTTGGAGGGGGAGACTAATGAAAAACTGTTTTTT	.	TRBV5-1	TRBJ1-4	.
CASSSGGGSPSSLHF	TGCGCCAGCAGCTCGGGCGGAGGATCCCCATCTTCCCTCCACTTT	.	TRBV5-1	TRBJ1-6	.
CASSLEWPGQEAFF	TGTGCCAGCAGCTTAGAATGGCCGGGACAAGAAGCTTTCTTT	.	TRBV11-2	TRBJ1-1	.
CASSLDARFSGANVLTF	TGTGCCAGCAGCTTAGACGCTAGGTTCTCTGGGGCCAACGTCCTGACTTTC	.	TRBV11-2	TRBJ2-6	.
CASSFGGTGTSYEQYF	TGCGCCAGCAGCTTTGGTGGCACAGGGACCTCCTACGAGCAGTACTTC	.	TRBV5-1	TRBJ2-7	few
CASSDSSGYNEQFF	TGTGCCAGCAGTGATTCTAGCGGGTACAATGAGCAGTTCTTC	TRBD2	TRBV2	TRBJ2-1	.
CASSQTTATNEKLFF	TGTGCCAGCAGCCAAACGACCGCAACTAATGAAAAACTGTTTTTT	.	TRBV3-1	TRBJ1-4	.
CASSQGGRGVSGELFF	TGCGCCAGCAGCCAAGGGGGGAGGGGAGTGTCCGGGGAGCTGTTTTTT	TRBD2	TRBV4-3	TRBJ2-2	.
CASSLTHNTGELFF	TGTGCCAGCAGTCTGACCCATAACACCGGGGAGCTGTTTTTT	.	TRBV28	TRBJ2-2	few
CASSRWTDQETQYF	TGTGCCAGCAGCCGATGGACGGATCAAGAGACCCAGTACTTC	.	TRBV7-2	TRBJ2-5	few
CASSTQGVSNQPQHF	TGTGCCAGCAGCACACAGGGAGTAAGCAATCAGCCCCAGCATTTT	.	TRBV7-2	TRBJ1-5	many
CSARKVREGGETQYF	TGCAGTGCTAGAAAGGTCAGGGAAGGAGGAGAGACCCAGTACTTC	.	TRBV20-1	TRBJ2-5	few
CASSRGGANTGELFF	TGTGCCAGCAGCCGAGGAGGGGCGAACACCGGGGAGCTGTTTTTT	.	TRBV7-2	TRBJ2-2	.
CASSVGGDRNSPLHF	TGTGCCAGCAGCGTAGGTGGGGACCGTAATTCACCCCTCCACTTT	.	TRBV9	TRBJ1-6	.
CASSLVDSRNEKLFF	TGCGCCAGCAGCTTGGTAGACTCAAGGAATGAAAAACTGTTTTTT	.	TRBV5-1	TRBJ1-4	.